The 17 T cell receptor beta chains in this list originate from one sample, sequenced in a study of blood T cell repertoires in COVID-19. Here immunoSEQ multiplex PCR was the method, and the copy in TCRdb shows in-frame clones only, minus some. The sample records roughly 430,000 clones, over 75% being singletons. The material sequenced was PBMCs or T cells enriched from blood (not recorded which). The receptors derive from a middle-aged woman with acute COVID-19.

The chain couples TRBV7-9 to TRBJ1-4; tentative D call: TRBD1 (6 bases). The CDR3 covers 15 residues. Trimming removed 4 bases at V and 0 bases at J, with 9 bases between. Germline V gene sequence: CDR1 SEHNR, CDR2 FQNEAQ (reference sequence). CDR3: CASSSTGPTNEKLFF. The CDR3 bases are TGTGCCAGCAGCTCAACAGGGCCAACTAATGAAAAACTGTTTTTT.

The gene calls are TRBV12-5 and TRBJ1-2, with 9 bases that match TRBD1. Looked up from germline, CDR1 is LGHNT and CDR2 is FRNRAP. Trimming removed 3 bases from V and 5 bases from J; junction bases left unmatched: 4. The CDR3 sequence is 14 residues long. The CDR3 DNA reads as TGTGCTAGTGGTTTACAGGGGGCATTATATGGCTACACCTTC. It codes for CASGLQGALYGYTF.

This clone came up a few times. The chain joins TRBV25-1 to TRBJ1-2; D gene uncertain. CDR1 and CDR2 from the germline V gene are MGHDK and SYGVNS. The CDR3 has 14 amino acids. V was cut by 4 bases and J by 7 bases, with 16 bases left in between. This chain's CDR3 is CASSASRQGGGYTF. Here the CDR3 DNA reads TGTGCCAGCAGTGCCTCTCGGCAAGGAGGTGGCTACACCTTC.

The rearrangement links TRBV24-1 to TRBJ2-4, with 11 bases fitting TRBD2. Germline CDR1 is KGHDR and CDR2 is SFDVKD. The CDR3 loop spans 14 amino acids. J gave up 8 bases and V 4 bases, and 3 bases lay outside the gene matches. CDR3 sequence: CATSDVAGGYIQYF. The CDR3 region has the DNA TGTGCCACCAGTGACGTAGCGGGAGGGTACATTCAGTACTTC.

The chain links TRBV7-2 to TRBJ2-7, with TRBD2 matching over 7 bases. Germline V gene sequence: CDR1 SGHTA, CDR2 FQGNSA. This CDR3 contains 15 residues. Trimming removed 2 bases from V and 1 base from J; junction bases left unmatched: 5. CDR3: CASSLKPGGSYEQYF. The CDR3 DNA sequence: TGTGCCAGCAGCTTAAAGCCCGGGGGGTCCTACGAGCAGTACTTC.

The rearrangement uses TRBV18 and TRBJ1-1, with TRBD1 as a possible D gene (6 bases). Deletions cut 3 bases from V and 0 bases from J, with 11 bases between. CDR1 and CDR2 (germline): KGHSH, LQKENI. This CDR3 has 15 residues. CDR3 nucleotide sequence: TGTGCCAGCTCACCCCAAGGGGGAATGAACACTGAAGCTTTCTTT. It encodes CASSPQGGMNTEAFF. The entire variable domain, with the rest obtained from reference TRBV18 and TRBJ1-1, is as follows: NAGVMQNPRHLVRRRGQEARLRCSPMKGHSHVYWYRQLPEEGLKFMVYLQKENIIDESGMPKERFSAEFPKEGPSILRIQQVVRGDSAAYFCASSPQGGMNTEAFFGQGTRLTVV.

This rearrangement joins TRBV27 to TRBJ1-6; TRBD1 is a possible D gene (6 bases). CDR1 and CDR2 (germline): MNHEY, SMNVEV (reference sequence). The CDR3 loop spans 17 amino acids. The ends were cut back, 2 bases at V and 10 bases at J, with 21 bases in the middle. The CDR3 nucleotides read TGTGCCAGCAGTTTAAAGTTACAGGGTTACGGTCGGTCACCCCTCCACTTT. This codes for CASSLKLQGYGRSPLHF.

This clone has just one count. This CDR3 is CASSLGAGGYETQYF. The CDR3 DNA is TGCGCCAGCAGCTTGGGCGCGGGGGGGTACGAGACCCAGTACTTC. The rearrangement joins TRBV5-1 to TRBJ2-5; 9 bases match TRBD2. This CDR3 region has 15 residues. Germline CDR1 SGHRS, CDR2 YFSETQ. With V trimmed by 0 bases and J by 5 bases, 5 bases remained unmatched.

This chain connects TRBV29-1 to TRBJ1-1, with a weak D call TRBD1 (5 bases). CDR3 size: 14 residues. V lost 6 bases to trimming and J lost 2 bases, with 16 bases between them. Per germline, CDR1 SQVTM and CDR2 ANQGSEA. The CDR3 region is CSVPNGQINTEAFF. The DNA for the CDR3 is TGCAGCGTCCCTAACGGACAAATTAACACTGAAGCTTTCTTT.

The V gene is TRBV6-5, the J gene TRBJ2-4; perhaps TRBD2 as D (6 bases). The CDR3 extends over 13 amino acids. The germline CDR1 and CDR2 sequences are MNHEY and SVGAGI. V shed 6 bases and J shed 7 bases, with 13 bases lying between them. CDR3 in amino acids: CASRPPGTNIQYF. The CDR3, as DNA: TGTGCCAGCAGACCTCCGGGGACTAACATTCAGTACTTC.

This clone was seen a single time. The chain uses TRBV2 and TRBJ1-2; 11 nucleotides match TRBD1. Trimming cost V 6 bases and J 6 bases; bases outside gene matches: 9. CDR1 is SNHLY, CDR2 FYNNEI, per germline. This CDR3 contains 15 residues. CDR3 in DNA: TGTGCCAGCAGGCCCCGGACAGGGGGCACTCATGGCTACACCTTC. Its translation is CASRPRTGGTHGYTF.

This chain links TRBV2 with TRBJ2-2, with a weak D call TRBD1 (6 bases). Germline-derived CDR1 and CDR2 are SNHLY and FYNNEI. V lost 7 bases, J lost 6 bases, and 18 bases lay in between. CDR3 size: 15 residues. This CDR3 is CASTLATGIAGELFF. The CDR3 DNA reads TGTGCCAGCACCTTAGCGACAGGAATAGCCGGGGAGCTGTTTTTT.

Written as DNA, the CDR3 is TGTGCCAGCGGACCCAGCGGGGCCACAGATACGCAGTATTTT. Its protein product is CASGPSGATDTQYF. J is TRBJ2-3 and V is TRBV7-9; the match to TRBD2 covers 7 bases. Germline trimming cut 8 bases from V and 2 bases from J; bases unmatched to any gene: 7. The length of the CDR3 is 14 residues. Germline CDR1 is SEHNR and CDR2 is FQNEAQ (reference sequence).

This clone was observed a single time. The chain combines TRBV2 with TRBJ1-4; unclear D gene. The CDR3 contains 13 residues. V was pared by 5 bases and J by 8 bases, with 12 bases between. Per germline, CDR1 SNHLY and CDR2 FYNNEI. CDR3 DNA: TGTGCCAGCAGTCCACGGGTCTTCGAAAAACTGTTTTTT. Its translation is CASSPRVFEKLFF.

V and J are TRBV11-2 and TRBJ1-2; 9 bases align to TRBD1. Trimming at V came to 6 bases and at J to 4 bases, leaving 3 bases not matched to a gene. Germline V gene sequence: CDR1 SGHAT, CDR2 FQNNGV. The length of the CDR3 is 13 residues. CDR3 protein: CASSRDRVYGYTF. The CDR3 DNA reads as TGTGCCAGCAGTCGGGACAGGGTCTATGGCTACACCTTC.

V is TRBV3-1 (or the pseudogene TRBV3-2) and J is TRBJ2-7, with 7 bases that match TRBD2. The CDR3 is 16 residues long. CDR1 and CDR2 from the germline V gene are LGHDT and YNNKEL (reference sequence). V shed 1 base, J shed 0 bases, and the junction held 6 bases outside the gene matches. The CDR3 DNA reads TGTGCCAGCAGCCAAGCAGTCGGGGGGAGCTCCTACGAGCAGTACTTC. This encodes CASSQAVGGSSYEQYF.

This CDR3 is CASSPGGVGQPQHF. CDR3 sequence (DNA): TGTGCCAGCAGCCCGGGGGGGGTGGGACAGCCCCAGCATTTT. This chain connects TRBV21-1 to TRBJ1-5. TRBV21-1 is recorded as a pseudogene. This CDR3 has 14 amino acids.